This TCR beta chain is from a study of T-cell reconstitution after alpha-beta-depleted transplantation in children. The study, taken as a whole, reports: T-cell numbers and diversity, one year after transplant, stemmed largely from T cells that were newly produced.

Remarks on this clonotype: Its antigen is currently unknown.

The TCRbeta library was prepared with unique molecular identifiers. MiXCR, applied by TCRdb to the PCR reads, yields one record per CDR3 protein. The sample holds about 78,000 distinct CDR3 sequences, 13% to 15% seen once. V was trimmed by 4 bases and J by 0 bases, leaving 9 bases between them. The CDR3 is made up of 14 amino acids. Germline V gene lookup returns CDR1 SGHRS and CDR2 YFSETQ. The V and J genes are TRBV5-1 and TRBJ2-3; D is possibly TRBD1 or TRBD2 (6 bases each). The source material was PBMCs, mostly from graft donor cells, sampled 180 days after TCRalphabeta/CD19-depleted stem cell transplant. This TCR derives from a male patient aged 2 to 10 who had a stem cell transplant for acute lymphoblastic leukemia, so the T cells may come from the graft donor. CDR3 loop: CASSGGGSTDTQYF. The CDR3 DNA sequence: TGCGCCAGCAGCGGAGGGGGGAGCACAGATACGCAGTATTTT.